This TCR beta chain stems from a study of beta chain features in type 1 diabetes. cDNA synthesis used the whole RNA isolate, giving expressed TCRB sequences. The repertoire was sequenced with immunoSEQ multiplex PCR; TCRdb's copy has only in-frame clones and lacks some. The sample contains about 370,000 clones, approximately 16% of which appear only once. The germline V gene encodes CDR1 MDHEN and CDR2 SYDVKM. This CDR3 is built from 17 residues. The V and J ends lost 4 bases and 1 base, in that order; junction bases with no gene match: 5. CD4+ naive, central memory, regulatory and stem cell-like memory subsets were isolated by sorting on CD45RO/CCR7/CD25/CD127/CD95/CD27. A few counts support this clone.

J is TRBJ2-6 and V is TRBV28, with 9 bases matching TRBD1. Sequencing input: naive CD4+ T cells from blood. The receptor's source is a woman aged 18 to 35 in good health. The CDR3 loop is CASSSLGQGSGANVLTF. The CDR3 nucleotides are TGTGCCAGCAGTTCACTAGGACAGGGGTCTGGGGCCAACGTCCTGACTTTC.